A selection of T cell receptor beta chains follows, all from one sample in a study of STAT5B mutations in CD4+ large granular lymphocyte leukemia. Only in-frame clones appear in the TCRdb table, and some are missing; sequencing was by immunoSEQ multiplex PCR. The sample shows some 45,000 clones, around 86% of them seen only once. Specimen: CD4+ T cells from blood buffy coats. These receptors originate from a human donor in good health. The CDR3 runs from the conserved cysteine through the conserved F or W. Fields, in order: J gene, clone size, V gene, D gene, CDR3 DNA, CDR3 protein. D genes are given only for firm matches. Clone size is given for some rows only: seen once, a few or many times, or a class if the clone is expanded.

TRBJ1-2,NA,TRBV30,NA,TGTGCCTGGAGGGCGGGAAAGAACTATGGCTACACCTTC,CAWRAGKNYGYTF
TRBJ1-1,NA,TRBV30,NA,TGTGCCTGCCTCCGAGCGGGGAACACTGAAGCTTTCTTT,CACLRAGNTEAFF
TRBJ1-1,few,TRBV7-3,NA,TGTGCCAGCAGCTTAAGCCCCGCTGGGGCCTCGAACACTGAAGCTTTCTTT,CASSLSPAGASNTEAFF
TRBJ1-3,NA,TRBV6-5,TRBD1,TGTGCCAGCAGTTCGGGACAGCCCTCTGGAAACACCATATATTTT,CASSSGQPSGNTIYF
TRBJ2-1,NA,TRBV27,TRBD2,TGTGCCAGCAGTTTCCTTCTAGCGGCCAGCTCCTACAATGAGCAGTTCTTC,CASSFLLAASSYNEQFF
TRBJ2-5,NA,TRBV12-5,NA,TGTGCTAGTGGTTTGGTACGGGAGACCCAGTACTTC,CASGLVRETQYF
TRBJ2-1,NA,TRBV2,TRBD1,TGTGCCAGCAGGAGACAGGGGAGCTCCTACAATGAGCAGTTCTTC,CASRRQGSSYNEQFF
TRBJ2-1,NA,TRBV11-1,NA,TGTGCCAGCAGCCCAAGAGAGGAGCGTGTATACAATGAGCAGTTCTTC,CASSPREERVYNEQFF
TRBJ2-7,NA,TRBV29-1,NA,TGCAGCGTTGAAGCGGGCGGGTACGAGCAGTACTTC,CSVEAGGYEQYF
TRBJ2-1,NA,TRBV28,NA,TGTGCCAGCGGGGGACACCTATACAATGAGCAGTTCTTC,CASGGHLYNEQFF
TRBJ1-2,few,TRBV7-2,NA,TGTGCCAGCAGCGGGACATTCAACTATGGCTACACCTTC,CASSGTFNYGYTF
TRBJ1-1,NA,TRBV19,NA,TGTGCCAGTAGTATCCGTGGGAACACTGAAGCTTTCTTT,CASSIRGNTEAFF
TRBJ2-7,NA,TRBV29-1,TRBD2,TGCAGCGCGACGGGACTAGCGTTCTACGAGCAGTACTTC,CSATGLAFYEQYF
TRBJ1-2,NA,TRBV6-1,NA,TGTGCCAGCAGTGAAGAAGGTTTTAACTATGGCTACACCTTC,CASSEEGFNYGYTF
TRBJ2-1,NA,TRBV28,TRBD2,TGTGCCAGCAGTCCTATCACTAGCGGGGGTGCGTTCTTC,CASSPITSGGAFF
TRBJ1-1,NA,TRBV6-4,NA,TGTGCCAGCAGTGAAAGGCAGGGGACTGAAGCTTTCTTT,CASSERQGTEAFF
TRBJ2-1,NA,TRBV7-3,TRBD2,TGTGCCAGCAGCCAGCCCGGGGGGAGCCAGTTCTTC,CASSQPGGSQFF
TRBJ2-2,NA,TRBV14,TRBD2,TGTGCCAGCAGCCCCTGGACTAGCGGGAGGAACACCGGGGAGCTGTTTTTT,CASSPWTSGRNTGELFF
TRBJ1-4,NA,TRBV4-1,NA,TGCGCCAGCAGCCTCTCGCCTAGACAAGCAACTAATGAAAAACTGTTTTTT,CASSLSPRQATNEKLFF
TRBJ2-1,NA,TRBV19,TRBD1,TGTGCCAGTAGCCCCGACAGGGTTAATGAGCAGTTCTTC,CASSPDRVNEQFF
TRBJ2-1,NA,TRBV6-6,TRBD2,TGTGCCAGCAGCCCGGGACTAGCGGGACTCGATGAGCAGTTCTTC,CASSPGLAGLDEQFF
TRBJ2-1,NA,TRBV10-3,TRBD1,TGTGCCATCAGTGAGTCCGCAGGACAGGGGGCGCATGATGAGCAGTTCTTC,CAISESAGQGAHDEQFF
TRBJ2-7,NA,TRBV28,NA,TGTGCCAGCAGCCCTTTATGGGGGGTAAGCTACGAGCAGTACTTC,CASSPLWGVSYEQYF
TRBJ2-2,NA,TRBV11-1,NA,TGTGCCAGCAGCTTATGGGCGGGCTCGAACACCGGGGAGCTGTTTTTT,CASSLWAGSNTGELFF